The rows below give T cell receptor beta chains drawn from one sample of a study of Graves' ophthalmopathy and Graves' hyperthyroidism. From the multiplex PCR reads, TCRdb called clonotypes with MiXCR, one entry per CDR3 protein. This sample has hundreds of thousands of distinct CDR3 sequences, with roughly 50% found just once. Sequenced: peripheral blood. Source of these receptors: an adult man with Graves' ophthalmopathy. The conserved cysteine and the conserved F or W are not part of the CDR3 here. A D gene is named only where the DNA matches it firmly. Where a row states a size, it is once, few, many or the class of an expanded clone; other rows omit it.

D: TRBD1; size: .; V: TRBV29-1; CDR3: SGQQGAKETQY
D: .; size: few; V: TRBV12-5; CDR3: ASGLGQVGQQTYEQY
D: TRBD1; size: few; V: TRBV29-1; CDR3: SVEDPDRENEKLF
D: .; size: few; V: TRBV19; CDR3: ASSSGRVNTEAF
D: TRBD1; size: many; V: TRBV2; CDR3: ASNRQGNSPLH
D: TRBD1; size: .; V: TRBV7-3; CDR3: ASSLDRVDSPLH
D: TRBD1; size: many; V: TRBV2; CDR3: ASRDNRGINNSPLH
D: .; size: many; V: TRBV11-1; CDR3: ASSLARPLSQETQY
D: TRBD2; size: .; V: TRBV4-1; CDR3: ASSQEVAGGQTQY
D: TRBD2; size: many; V: TRBV7-8; CDR3: ASSFSGRAQETQY
D: TRBD1; size: many; V: TRBV6-4; CDR3: ASSPDRDTGELF
D: .; size: .; V: TRBV20-1; CDR3: SARVTGLSGNTIY
D: .; size: few; V: TRBV20-1; CDR3: SARRDTGTGEEKLF
D: .; size: .; V: TRBV4-1; CDR3: ASSPTAGQDEKLF
D: .; size: many; V: TRBV27; CDR3: ASTSSGRSRGQPQH
D: .; size: .; V: TRBV7-8; CDR3: ASSYSDNGYT
D: TRBD1; size: .; V: TRBV9; CDR3: ASSVAGTVNYGYT
D: .; size: once; V: TRBV7-9; CDR3: ASSRIGRGYQETQY
D: .; size: few; V: TRBV6-5; CDR3: ASSEIRVIFNQPQH
D: TRBD1; size: .; V: TRBV4-1; CDR3: ASSIGAGGQETQY
D: .; size: .; V: TRBV2; CDR3: ASSRIGGTNTEAF
D: .; size: .; V: TRBV5-1; CDR3: ASSGGHTDSGANVLT
D: .; size: few; V: TRBV24-1; CDR3: ATSDWRLATGTQY
D: .; size: few; V: TRBV2; CDR3: ASSVGGGTGELF
D: .; size: .; V: TRBV7-3; CDR3: ASSNRVYANTGELF